This T cell receptor (beta chain) is from a study of T cell responses to AZD1222 COVID-19 vaccine. The study's findings and limits: Just 5 to 7 AZD1222 recipients tested seropositive at baseline. Clonal diversity was possibly underestimated, and white British individuals and females predominated among donors. Among spike-specific TCRs, nearly half reportedly target unmutated variant regions. Vaccine-associated CD4 TCRs ranged over spike, dominating at 160-218 and 743-854.

The V end lost 0 bases, the J end lost 4 bases, and 4 bases lay between the germline ends. The CDR3 sequence is 13 residues long. CDR1 is SGHRS, CDR2 YFSETQ, per germline. A few counts support this clone. As yet, its antigen is unknown. TCRdb's table, derived via immunoSEQ multiplex PCR, lists solely in-frame clones and lacks some. The sample has 100,000 or so clones, 90% seen once. This specimen consisted of peripheral blood, obtained on day 0 of AZD1222 vaccination. The rearrangement joins TRBV5-1 to TRBJ2-2; D gene ambiguous. This clonotype was obtained from an adult in good health. The CDR3 protein is CASSLDITGELFF. The CDR3 DNA sequence: TGCGCCAGCAGCTTGGACATCACCGGGGAGCTGTTTTTT.